This T cell receptor beta chain was recovered during a study of monozygotic twins with inflammatory bowel disease. From its re-call of the 5' RACE reads, TCRdb lists each CDR3 protein once, without DNA. Its clone listing holds roughly 200,000 distinct CDR3 sequences. The germline gives CDR1 SGHRS, CDR2 YFSETQ. The CDR3 loop spans 16 amino acids. This clonotype was sampled from a human donor with ulcerative colitis or Crohn's disease, or a healthy co-twin of an affected twin (not recorded which). Sequencing input: blood. The V gene is TRBV5-1, the J gene TRBJ1-4; TCRdb lists TRBD1, though no DNA is available to test this call. CDR3 amino acids: CASSPGGQATNEKLFF.